This passage covers 26 T cell receptor beta chains from one sample sequenced in a study of blood T cell repertoires in COVID-19. Assay used: immunoSEQ multiplex PCR; TCRdb lists only in-frame clones, some missing. In the table there are 200,000 to 300,000 clones, over 80% of which are singletons. The sequenced material came from peripheral blood. The receptors were gathered from a human donor in a cohort sampled during active COVID-19.

In this sample, this clone turned up a few times. This chain links TRBV10-1 with TRBJ2-7; 13 bases align to TRBD2. The V gene end was trimmed by 4 bases and the J gene end by 2 bases; junction bases not matched to a gene: 2. Germline CDR1 is WNHNN and CDR2 is SYGVQD (reference sequence). The CDR3 is 15 residues long. The CDR3 region has the DNA TGCGCCAGCAGTGCCGGACTAGCGGGGGCCTACGAGCAGTACTTC. Amino acids: CASSAGLAGAYEQYF.

This chain links TRBV5-1 with TRBJ2-7, with D possibly being TRBD1 (6 bases). This CDR3 has 14 amino acids. V was clipped by 0 bases and J by 3 bases, with 10 bases between them. CDR1 is SGHRS and CDR2 is YFSETQ in the germline V gene. This chain's CDR3 is CASSLAQGGYEQYF. CDR3 nucleotide sequence: TGCGCCAGCAGCTTGGCCCAAGGGGGCTACGAGCAGTACTTC.

This chain joins TRBV12-3 or TRBV12-4 and TRBJ2-2; D uncertain. The CDR3 is made up of 13 amino acids. V was cut by 6 bases and J by 2 bases, with 7 bases left in between. DNA of the CDR3: TGTGCCAGCAGCGGTAGAAACACCGGGGAGCTGTTTTTT. This codes for CASSGRNTGELFF.

This rearrangement joins TRBV6-6 to TRBJ2-1; tentative D call: TRBD2 (7 bases). Trimming took 1 base from V and 3 from J, leaving 13 bases between them. Per the germline V gene, CDR1 is MNHNY and CDR2 is SVGAGI (reference sequence). This CDR3 has 16 amino acids. The chain's CDR3 is CASSYLGGAGYNEQFF. In nucleotides, the CDR3 is TGTGCCAGCAGTTACTTAGGGGGGGCCGGCTACAATGAGCAGTTCTTC.

This clone is a singleton in its sample. One end of the junction varies from germline; a read error may be responsible. V usage is TRBV18 and J usage is TRBJ1-3; maybe TRBD1 (5 bases). Germline CDR1 and CDR2: KGHSH and LQKENI. This CDR3 is built from 14 residues. This CDR3 is CASSPRDSGSTIYF. The CDR3 DNA reads TGTGCCAGCTCACCTCGGGACTCTGGAAGCACCATATATTTT.

V usage is TRBV3-1 (or the pseudogene TRBV3-2) and J usage is TRBJ2-4; no reliable D call. Germline V lookup: CDR1 LGHDT, CDR2 YNNKEL (reference sequence). This CDR3 has 13 residues. Trimming stripped 7 bases from V and 2 bases from J, with 9 bases between. Written as DNA, the CDR3 is TGTGCCAGCACCCCGCGGACCAAAAACATTCAGTACTTC. It is translated as CASTPRTKNIQYF.

The DNA of the CDR3 is TGTGCCAGCAGCCAGGGACAGGGAATTTATGGCTACACCTTC. Translating it yields CASSQGQGIYGYTF. The rearrangement links TRBV7-9 to TRBJ1-2, with 9 bases identical to TRBD1. The CDR3 loop spans 14 amino acids. The V segment lost 5 bases and the J segment 5 bases; nucleotides outside the gene matches: 6. Germline CDR1 SEHNR, CDR2 FQNEAQ (reference sequence).

V gene TRBV6-6 combines with J gene TRBJ2-7; D possibly corresponds to TRBD2 (6 bases). There are 12 residues in the CDR3. Germline CDR1 and CDR2: MNHNY and SVGAGI (reference sequence). Trimming cost V 4 bases and J 6 bases, with 10 bases left between them. CDR3 amino acids: CASSWRGGEQYF. The CDR3 DNA follows: TGTGCCAGCAGTTGGAGGGGAGGCGAGCAGTACTTC.

This clone was detected many times. The chain recombines TRBV9 with TRBJ2-7; possible D gene TRBD2, 6 bases. CDR1 and CDR2 from the germline V gene are SGDLS and YYNGEE. Trimming removed 0 bases from V and 0 bases from J, with 10 bases in between. The CDR3 consists of 15 residues. For the CDR3, the DNA is TGTGCCAGCAGCGTAGCGGGGGTTGACTCCTACGAGCAGTACTTC. Its translation is CASSVAGVDSYEQYF.

This clone was counted a few times. V and J are TRBV27 and TRBJ2-6; possible D gene TRBD1, 5 bases. The ends were cut back, 1 base at V and 2 bases at J, with 12 bases in the middle. The CDR3 runs 17 residues. Germline values: CDR1 MNHEY, CDR2 SMNVEV (reference sequence). As DNA, the CDR3 is TGTGCCAGCAGTTTATTTCAGGGCTCGGCTGGGGCCAACGTCCTGACTTTC. Its protein is CASSLFQGSAGANVLTF. The entire variable domain, with the rest obtained from reference TRBV27 and TRBJ2-6, is as follows: EAQVTQNPRYLITVTGKKLTVTCSQNMNHEYMSWYRQDPGLGLRQIYYSMNVEVTDKGDVPEGYKVSRKEKRNFPLILESPSPNQTSLYFCASSLFQGSAGANVLTFGAGSRLTVL.

The V and J genes are TRBV28 and TRBJ2-2; 11 positions agree with TRBD2. CDR1 is MDHEN and CDR2 is SYDVKM in the germline V gene. With 6 bases clipped from V and 7 bases from J, the junction kept 16 bases outside the gene matches. The length of the CDR3 is 18 residues. Written as DNA, the CDR3 is TGTGCCAGCAGCACCCCAGCGGGGGCCGGGACTAGCGGCGGGGAGCTGTTTTTT. The encoded protein is CASSTPAGAGTSGGELFF.

This clone is a singleton in its sample. This rearrangement joins TRBV5-6 to TRBJ2-7; TRBD2 matches 9 bases. The J segment lost 7 bases and the V segment lost 2 bases, leaving 7 bases of the junction unmatched. The germline gives CDR1 SGHDT, CDR2 YYEEEE. The CDR3 loop spans 14 amino acids. Written as DNA, the CDR3 is TGTGCCAGCAGCTTAATAGCGGGAGATAGGGAGCAGTACTTC. Protein: CASSLIAGDREQYF.

As to this clone: The same CDR3 can be traced to other DNA sequences in this sample. V usage is TRBV18 and J usage is TRBJ2-7, with D hard to call. This CDR3 comprises 12 residues. Germline assignment: CDR1 KGHSH and CDR2 LQKENI. Trimming took 3 bases from V and 0 from J, leaving 3 bases between them. The DNA for the CDR3 is TGTGCCAGCTCACCTAGCTCCTACGAGCAGTACTTC. It is translated as CASSPSSYEQYF.

The CDR3 protein is CASSSSGETNEKLFF. CDR3 sequence (DNA): TGTGCCAGCAGCAGTTCAGGGGAAACTAATGAAAAACTGTTTTTT. The chain employs TRBV7-9 and TRBJ1-4; the D gene is possibly TRBD1 (6 bases). The CDR3 is 15 residues long. Trimming pared 5 bases from V and 1 base from J, leaving 11 bases between. From germline, CDR1 is SEHNR and CDR2 FQNEAQ (reference sequence).

This chain joins TRBV23-1 and TRBJ2-1, with 8 bases that match TRBD1. TRBV23-1 is placed among ORFs of uncertain function. This CDR3 spans 17 amino acids. The J segment lost 0 bases and the V segment lost 4 bases, leaving 8 bases of the junction unmatched. The CDR3 nucleotides are TGCGCCAGCAGTCGACGGACAGGGCCTAGCTCCTACAATGAGCAGTTCTTC. It yields the protein CASSRRTGPSSYNEQFF.

V gene TRBV27 combines with J gene TRBJ1-2, with no clear D. V was pared by 8 bases and J by 8 bases, with 15 bases between. CDR1 is MNHEY and CDR2 is SMNVEV in the germline V gene (reference sequence). The CDR3 is 12 amino acids. CDR3 bases: TGTGCCAGCTATGCTATCATTAAGGGCTACACCTTC. Translating it yields CASYAIIKGYTF.

This sequence joins TRBV19 and TRBJ1-6; D not certain. CDR1 is LNHDA, CDR2 SQIVND, per germline (reference sequence). The CDR3 loop spans 18 amino acids. Between the trimmed V and J ends, which lost 3 bases and 0 bases, there was a span of 15 bases. The CDR3 coding sequence is TGTGCCAGTAGTATTTCCCAATCGGGTATCTCCTATAATTCACCCCTCCACTTT. Amino acid sequence: CASSISQSGISYNSPLHF.

J is TRBJ2-3 and V is TRBV5-1, with a weak D call TRBD1 (5 bases). Trimming left V 2 bases short and J 1 base short, with 11 bases between. The length of the CDR3 is 15 residues. The germline CDR1 and CDR2 sequences are SGHRS and YFSETQ. The CDR3 DNA reads TGCGCCAGCAGCTTAGGCAGGGCCGGCACAGATACGCAGTATTTT. It translates to CASSLGRAGTDTQYF.

This clone has just one count. The chain uses TRBV6-4 and TRBJ2-7, with D hard to call. Germline lookup yields CDR1 MRHNA and CDR2 SNTAGT. The length of the CDR3 is 13 residues. Trimming shortened V by 6 bases and J by 2 bases, and 11 bases separated the two germline ends. DNA of the CDR3: TGTGCCAGCAGCTTGGAGATTACCTACGAGCAGTACTTC. Protein product: CASSLEITYEQYF.

The chain employs TRBV11-2 and TRBJ2-3; TRBD2 matches at 13 bases. The CDR3 sequence is 18 residues long. Trimming cost V 5 bases and J 5 bases; bases outside gene matches: 13. Germline values: CDR1 SGHAT, CDR2 FQNNGV. CDR3 in amino acids: CASSPILGTSGEIDTQYF. DNA of the CDR3: TGTGCCAGCAGCCCTATATTGGGGACTAGCGGGGAAATAGATACGCAGTATTTT.

The table lists this clone with a count of one. CDR3 nucleotide sequence: TGCGCCAGCAGCTCACAGGGGCGGTTAGAGACCCAGTACTTC. Its translation: CASSSQGRLETQYF. This chain connects TRBV5-1 to TRBJ2-5, with TRBD1 matching 7 bases. V trimming: 3 bases; J trimming: 4 bases; junction bases outside the gene matches: 6. The CDR3 is made up of 14 amino acids. Germline CDR1 and CDR2: SGHRS and YFSETQ. The variable domain in full, with the rest retrieved from reference TRBV5-1 and TRBJ2-5, is KAGVTQTPRYLIKTRGQQVTLSCSPISGHRSVSWYQQTPGQGLQFLFEYFSETQRNKGNFPGRFSGRQFSNSRSEMNVSTLELGDSALYLCASSSQGRLETQYFGPGTRLLVL.

In the case of this clone: Other DNA sequences of this sample code for an identical CDR3. The chain uses TRBV3-1 (or the pseudogene TRBV3-2) and TRBJ2-5; D gene ambiguous. The CDR3 sequence is 12 residues long. Trimming removed 1 base from V and 5 bases from J, with 5 bases in between. Per germline, CDR1 LGHDT and CDR2 YNNKEL (reference sequence). CDR3: CASSQVRETQYF. The CDR3 region has the DNA TGTGCCAGCAGCCAAGTACGGGAGACCCAGTACTTC.

The chain carries TRBV28 and TRBJ2-3; D call uncertain. Trimming shortened V by 5 bases and J by 2 bases, and 8 bases separated the two germline ends. Germline lookup yields CDR1 MDHEN and CDR2 SYDVKM. The CDR3 extends over 13 amino acids. CDR3 sequence reads: CASSPPHTDTQYF. For the CDR3, the DNA is TGTGCCAGCAGTCCCCCCCACACAGATACGCAGTATTTT.

V is TRBV5-1 and J is TRBJ2-7; TRBD1 matches 11 bases. Germline loops: CDR1 SGHRS, CDR2 YFSETQ. J was trimmed by 7 bases and V by 0 bases; bases with no gene match: 6. This CDR3 is 15 amino acids long. As DNA, the CDR3 is TGCGCCAGCAGCTTGGTTTACGGGACAGGGGGTGAGCAGTACTTC. Its protein is CASSLVYGTGGEQYF.

This clone was seen a single time. V and J are TRBV19 and TRBJ1-4; D possibly corresponds to TRBD1 (6 bases). This CDR3 contains 15 residues. Trimming removed 6 bases at V and 3 bases at J, with 14 bases between. Germline V gives CDR1 LNHDA, CDR2 SQIVND (reference sequence). This CDR3 reads CASSLTGLANEKLFF. For the CDR3, the DNA is TGTGCCAGTAGCCTCACAGGGTTGGCTAATGAAAAACTGTTTTTT.

This clone was seen only once. V gene TRBV27 combines with J gene TRBJ1-2; D unresolved. In germline, CDR1 is MNHEY, CDR2 SMNVEV (reference sequence). The V end was cut by 6 bases, the J end by 0 bases, with 14 bases between. The CDR3 is made up of 15 amino acids. CDR3 protein: CASSYTLQANYGYTF. The CDR3 DNA sequence: TGTGCCAGCAGCTATACTCTCCAAGCTAACTATGGCTACACCTTC.